This paragraph covers one TCR beta chain sequence. Its antigen remains unidentified. The CDR3 runs to 15 residues. The V gene's germline CDR1 is MGHRA and CDR2 YSYEKL. V lost 1 base to trimming and J lost 6 bases, with 14 bases between them. Generated by immunoSEQ multiplex PCR, the TCRdb table keeps only in-frame clones and is missing some. The data show under 50,000 clones, just under 90% seen once. These data come from a study of graft-versus-host responses after intestinal transplantation. Whole-study results and caveats: Patients with graft-donor T cell macrochimerism had high graft-versus-host to host-versus-graft clonal ratios in allografts.

This chain connects TRBV4-1 to TRBJ2-3; a weak D match, TRBD2 (5 bases). This TCR was recovered from a human patient who received an intestinal transplant, so some T cells may come from the graft donor. Specimen: PBMCs, collected 260 to 280 days after transplant. CDR3: CASSQGWTRFDTQYF. In DNA form, the CDR3 reads TGCGCCAGCAGCCAAGGCTGGACTCGCTTTGATACGCAGTATTTT.